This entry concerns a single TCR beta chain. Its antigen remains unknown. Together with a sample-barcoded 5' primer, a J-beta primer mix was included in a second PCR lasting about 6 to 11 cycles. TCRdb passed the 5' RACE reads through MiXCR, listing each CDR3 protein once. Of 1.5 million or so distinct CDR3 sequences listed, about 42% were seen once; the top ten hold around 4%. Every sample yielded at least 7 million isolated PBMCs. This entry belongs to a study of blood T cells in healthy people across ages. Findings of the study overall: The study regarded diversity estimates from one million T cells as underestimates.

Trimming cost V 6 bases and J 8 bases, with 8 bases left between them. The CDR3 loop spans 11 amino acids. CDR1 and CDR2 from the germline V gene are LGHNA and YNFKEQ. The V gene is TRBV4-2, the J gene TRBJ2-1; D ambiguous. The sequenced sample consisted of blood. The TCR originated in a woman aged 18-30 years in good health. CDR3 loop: CASRQTHEQFF. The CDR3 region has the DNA TGTGCCAGCAGACAAACCCATGAGCAGTTCTTC.